The present T cell receptor beta chain was sequenced within a study of shared clonotypes between healthy human individuals. TCRdb keeps only in-frame clones here, not all; method: immunoSEQ multiplex PCR. This sample has some 2.4 million clones; roughly 93% occur once, and the top ten carry roughly 0.39%. On this clone: Its antigen is not identified.

The healthy adult donors were HIV-negative and reported no recent acute infections or vaccinations. General observations from the study: Generally, naive subsets came out with larger estimated richness than memory subsets.

This TCR derives from a man aged 18 to 30 in good health. Some clones in this sample may be carry-over from other donors' samples. What was sequenced was naive CD4+ T cells from PBMCs. The sample's subset: CD45RA+ positively selected.

Here the CDR3 reads CASSPPRDRAYEQYF. The CDR3 DNA sequence: TGTGCCAGCAGCCCCCCCCGGGACAGGGCCTACGAGCAGTACTTC. This chain connects TRBV7-2 to TRBJ2-7, with TRBD1 identical over 9 bases. The CDR3 has 15 residues. Germline CDR1 is SGHTA and CDR2 is FQGNSA. The trim removed 5 bases at V and 2 bases at J, leaving 7 bases unmatched.